This TCR beta chain was sequenced during a study of blood T cells in healthy people across ages. With a J-beta primer mix and a sample-barcoded 5' primer, a second PCR ran about 7 to 12 cycles. In TCRdb, the 5' RACE reads were re-called with MiXCR into one record per CDR3 protein. The sample consists of around 780,000 distinct CDR3 sequences, 20% to 30% of them appearing once. This clonotype was seen a few times. The germline gene is not matched at one end of the junction; a read error may be the cause. CDR1 is MNHEY and CDR2 is SMNVEV in the germline V gene (reference sequence). This CDR3 region has 11 residues. A further study also used this sample, focusing on T cells of mothers and their children.

The sequence was obtained from a boy younger than 18 in good health. Sequencing was carried out using blood. The chain combines TRBV27 with TRBJ2-3; D tentatively fits TRBD1 or TRBD2 (5 bases each). The CDR3 loop reads CASWQGDTQCF. In DNA, the CDR3 is TGTGCCAGCTGGCAGGGAGATACGCAGTGTTTT.